This T cell receptor beta chain was identified in a study of T cell clusters in autoimmune cytopenias (dated by TCRdb to about 2019). The study in broad terms: Among healthy donor controls, the mean age was approximately 52 years, the median age was roughly 63 years, and about 50% of the roughly 40 were female. TRB and IGH repertoires from peripheral blood were sequenced in autoimmune cytopenia patients at active disease and during treatment follow-up, with healthy, CLL and autoimmune hepatitis controls included alongside. Autoimmune hepatitis repertoires were compared with those of about 25 age- and sex-matched healthy donors. For primary cytopenia the controls were under 30 age-matched healthy donors, whereas for secondary cytopenia the controls were about 15 age-matched CLL patients. The study aimed to test whether autoimmune cytopenia patients carry a disease-specific immune repertoire signature usable as a blood-based biomarker. The median TRB sequencing depth was 50,000 to 60,000 reads per sample, and the median number of distinct TRB clonotypes was approximately 2,000 per sample. General study outcomes and caveats: The cluster-lack signature was not observed for secondary cytopenia versus CLL, as the signature was apparently masked by the dominant lymphoma-associated repertoire. Approximately 3-fold more exclusive TRB clusters were observed in healthy donors than in active autoimmune hepatitis patients, consistent with an autoimmunity-wide signature. The T cell clusters were defined only in silico, and the functional role of the clusters still needed to be validated experimentally. The TRB repertoire shifts, including less even repertoires in secondary cytopenia and CLL, mostly reflected lymphoma bias and not autoimmunity. GLIPH suggested that primary autoimmune cytopenia patients lacked physiological T cell clusters: some 55 clusters were exclusive to healthy donors versus approximately 18 exclusive to patients.

The germline V gene gives CDR1 as SQVTM and CDR2 as ANQGSEA. The CDR3 holds 15 amino acids from the cysteine to the phenylalanine. The coding DNA is unavailable. Each sample's TRB amplification started from 200 to 300 ng of peripheral blood genomic DNA, which corresponds to 35,000 to 45,000 genome equivalents. Without a recorded count, this clonotype is taken to be medium-sized (0.01 to 0.1%) from its frequency. Its antigen specificity is not known. TRB rearrangements were amplified by multiplex PCR following a touch-down protocol, with the TRB-A and TRB-B primer pools mixed in one tube. Illumina adapters and sample indices were added to the amplicons through two consecutive PCR reactions performed with Phusion HS II polymerase. After gel purification with the NucleoSpin Gel and PCR Clean-up kit, the amplicons were quantified by Qubit and checked for quality on an Agilent 2100 Bioanalyzer. Sequencing of the libraries was performed on an Illumina MiSeq with 600-cycle, single-indexed, paired-end runs. For the original study's pipeline: Alignment and assembly of TRB reads were performed with MiXCR version 2.1.12 and the default MiXCR reference library. A clone was defined by each unique CDR3 nucleotide sequence, and analysis was restricted to productive sequences with at least two reads. Alpha-parameterized diversity profiles (alpha 0 to 5), including the Shannon (alpha 1) and Simpson (alpha 2) indices, were computed with an R script to assess repertoire diversity. Combinatorial TRB VJ usage was computed with the tcR package and compared between cohorts by principal component analysis with ade4. Using GLIPH, TCRbeta CDR3s were clustered on pairs of cohorts matched for age and read depth, and a Wilcoxon test was used to compare cluster frequencies. Following TCRdb reprocessing, every CDR3 protein sequence forms one entry, and DNA is not provided. TCRdb assigned the V and J calls; the authors' analysis was not used. The sample table gives roughly 5,200 distinct CDR3 sequences. The top ten clones comprise roughly 35% of the sample.

These data also formed part of another study, on T cell repertoires in aging, cancer and after chemotherapy. The other study reports the following: Six donor age groups were covered, ranging from 30 or younger up to 70 or older, and each group contained at least three individuals. Healthy donor control TCR repertoires were recorded over several months to years and showed clear clonal overlap across re-sampling. The full dataset contained several million TCR reads. Compared with age-matched healthy donors, untreated patients with hematological or solid cancers had significantly lower TCR diversity and higher clonality in blood. In healthy donors, the drop in TCR diversity with age came mainly from a loss of richness, whereas in cancer patients a loss of evenness also played a part. Median generation probability increased over the chemotherapy interval in both cancer cohorts, suggesting repertoire reconstitution through rebound thymic output. According to the authors, the repertoire data do not permit conclusions about immunological memory after chemotherapy. To examine immunoaging and T cell reconstitution after chemotherapy, the study profiled TCR beta repertoires in peripheral blood from healthy donors and cancer patients. The cohort comprised 218 cancer patients, 94 with hematological and approximately 120 with solid cancers, plus 95 healthy donors as a reference group. MiXCR versions 2.12 and 3.0.5 were used to process the TRB sequences. Repertoire metrics included Shannon diversity, evenness, clonality (one minus evenness), and alpha-parameterized diversity profiles from alpha 0 to 5. The IGoR algorithm was used to compute generation probabilities of clones in paired pre- and post-chemotherapy samples.

This sequence was found in a human donor in good health. The rearranged segments are TRBV29-1 and TRBJ2-7; the D gene TCRdb calls, TRBD1, cannot be checked with no DNA. Sequenced input: peripheral blood. The CDR3 reads as follows: CSVRAPRTGSYEQYF.